One and the same sample provided the 27 T cell receptor beta chains below, sequenced in a study of T cells in women clearing cervical HPV infection. Profiling relied on immunoSEQ multiplex PCR, and the TCRdb table lists in-frame clones only, not all of them. The table for this sample gives 28,000 or so clones. Material: blood buffy coat. The source of these receptors is a woman aged 18 to 75 with a cervical HPV16 infection that either progressed to CIN3+ or cleared (not recorded which).

A word on this clone: The read ends 3 residues before the CDR3 terminus; that terminus is restored from the germline J gene. This chain joins TRBV5-1 and TRBJ1-1; weak D call: TRBD1 (6 bases). The CDR3 totals 15 residues. Trimming cost V 4 bases and J 0 bases, with 13 bases left between them. Germline values: CDR1 SGHRS, CDR2 YFSETQ. The CDR3 loop is CASSLKTGMNTEAFF. The sequenced CDR3 bases are TGCGCCAGCAGCCTAAAAACAGGGATGAACACTGAA. The full variable domain, in which reference TRBV5-1 and TRBJ1-1 provide the parts outside the CDR3, is KAGVTQTPRYLIKTRGQQVTLSCSPISGHRSVSWYQQTPGQGLQFLFEYFSETQRNKGNFPGRFSGRQFSNSRSEMNVSTLELGDSALYLCASSLKTGMNTEAFFGQGTRLTVV.

Turning to this clone: The read comes to an end 3 residues before the CDR3 does, leaving the germline J gene to fill in the end. The V call is TRBV19, the J call TRBJ2-3; 9 bases are shared with TRBD1. The CDR3 sequence is 14 residues long. In germline, CDR1 is LNHDA, CDR2 SQIVND (reference sequence). CDR3 sequence reads: CASSTGTGIETQYF. Incomplete CDR3 DNA: TGTGCCAGTAGTACCGGGACAGGGATAGAGACG.

In regard to this clone: The read ends 3 residues before the CDR3 terminus; that terminus is restored from the germline J gene. This chain uses TRBV5-1 with TRBJ2-7, with 8 bases that match TRBD1. CDR1 is SGHRS, CDR2 YFSETQ, per germline. The CDR3 contains 16 residues. The junction had 11 bases not matched to a gene; V was cut back by 0 bases and J by 6 bases. CDR3 region: CASSLASPETGAEQYF. The part of the CDR3 DNA that was read is TGCGCCAGCAGCTTGGCCTCTCCAGAGACAGGGGCCGAG.

About this clone itself: Sequencing ends 3 residues short of the CDR3 end; the germline J gene provides the rest. The chain has TRBV11-1 and TRBJ2-4; D gene ambiguous. Germline CDR1 SGHAT, CDR2 FQDESV (reference sequence). The CDR3 length is 14 residues. V lost 5 bases and J 0 bases, leaving 8 bases between the germline ends. The part of the CDR3 DNA that was read is TGTGCCAGCAGCCCCTTATTAGCCAAAAACATT. Amino acids: CASSPLLAKNI. In full, the CDR3 reads CASSPLLAKNIQYF.

Comments on this clone: The read halts 3 residues ahead of the CDR3 end, with the missing end drawn from the germline J gene. The rearrangement joins TRBV20-1 to TRBJ1-2, with D tentatively TRBD1 (6 bases). The CDR3 spans 10 residues. Germline V gene sequence: CDR1 DFQATT, CDR2 SNEGSKA (reference sequence). The part of the CDR3 DNA that was read is TGCAGTGTGTCCAGGGACAGC. It translates to CSVSRDS. From start to end, the CDR3 is CSVSRDSYTF.

Concerning this clone itself: Read sequence stops 3 residues before the CDR3 end, and the germline J gene provides the missing end. The V and J genes are TRBV29-1 and TRBJ2-3; 7 bases are shared with TRBD1. V lost 6 bases and J lost 5; bases outside the gene matches: 8. From germline, CDR1 is SQVTM and CDR2 ANQGSEA. The CDR3 is 13 residues long. Here the CDR3 reads CSVEETGRDTQYF. CDR3 bases read: TGCAGCGTCGAGGAGACAGGGAGAGATACG.

Note on this clone: The read is 3 residues too short to cover the CDR3 end, so that end is filled in from the germline J gene. V and J are TRBV5-6 and TRBJ2-7, with D possibly TRBD1 on 5 matching bases. The V gene lost 4 bases and the J gene lost 5 bases, with 19 bases spanning the gap. CDR3 size: 15 residues. Germline V gene lookup returns CDR1 SGHDT and CDR2 YYEEEE. The CDR3 sequence: CASSVFGRVTNEQYF. CDR3 DNA (partial): TGTGCCAGCAGCGTGTTTGGCAGGGTGACCAACGAG.

About this clone itself: The CDR3 is cut off 3 residues early in the read; its end comes from the germline J gene. This chain links TRBV2 with TRBJ2-5; 9 bases are a match to TRBD2. CDR1 SNHLY and CDR2 FYNNEI come from the germline V gene. This CDR3 comprises 16 residues. J was trimmed by 4 bases and V by 3 bases; bases with no gene match: 9. Partial CDR3 DNA: TGTGCCAGCAGTGAGTTGGCGGGGGGGACCGTAGAGACC. This encodes CASSELAGGTVET. The entire CDR3 protein reads CASSELAGGTVETQYF.

CDR3 sequence reads: CASSRGQGRTDTQYF. CDR3 bases read: TGTGCCAGCAGCCGAGGACAGGGGAGAACAGATACG. The chain couples TRBV11-3 to TRBJ2-3; 9 nucleotides match TRBD1. The sequence runs out 3 residues before the end of the CDR3; the remainder is reconstructed from the germline J gene. The CDR3 length is 15 residues. V lost 5 bases, J lost 3 bases, and 6 bases stayed unmatched. Germline V CDR1 and CDR2: SGHNT, YENEEA.

Remarks on this clone: The read ends 3 residues shy of where the CDR3 ends; the end is completed using the germline J gene. The chain recombines TRBV5-5 with TRBJ2-1, with no clear D. V gave up 0 bases and J gave up 5 bases, with 12 bases separating them. CDR3 length: 15 amino acids. Germline CDR1 is SGHKS and CDR2 is YYEKEE (reference sequence). The sequenced part of the CDR3 DNA is TGTGCCAGCAGCTTGGTTTCTAGTGCAAACAATGAG. It encodes CASSLVSSANNE. The full CDR3 protein is CASSLVSSANNEQFF.

In regard to this clone: The sequenced fragment ends 3 residues before the CDR3 boundary, so the rest is inferred from the germline J gene. V and J are TRBV18 and TRBJ2-3; D is possibly TRBD1 (6 bases). The length of the CDR3 is 16 residues. The V end lost 6 bases, the J end lost 0 bases, and 16 bases lay between the germline ends. Germline CDR1 KGHSH, CDR2 LQKENI. Incomplete CDR3 DNA: TGTGCCAGCTCTCTATCTTCGGACAGCAGCACAGATACG. Amino acids: CASSLSSDSSTDT. The full CDR3 is CASSLSSDSSTDTQYF.

With respect to this clone: Read data end 3 residues before the CDR3 end; the end is taken from the germline J gene. The chain carries TRBV20-1 and TRBJ2-1; 11 positions agree with TRBD2. The V gene end was trimmed by 3 bases and the J gene end by 4 bases; junction bases not matched to a gene: 8. The CDR3 is made up of 16 amino acids. CDR1 and CDR2 from the germline V gene are DFQATT and SNEGSKA (reference sequence). This CDR3 is CSARNGIAGGYNEQFF. Incomplete CDR3 DNA: TGCAGTGCTAGGAATGGAATAGCGGGAGGGTACAATGAG.

Worth noting for this clone: The read falls 3 residues short of the CDR3 end, and the missing part is taken from the germline J gene. This chain uses TRBV7-2 with TRBJ1-1, with TRBD1 matching over 7 bases. Trimming removed 5 bases from V and 2 bases from J; junction bases left unmatched: 8. CDR3 length equals 15 residues. The V gene's germline CDR1 is SGHTA and CDR2 FQGNSA. The part of the CDR3 DNA that was read is TGTGCCAGCAGCCCCGACGGGACAGTAAACACTGAA. It codes for CASSPDGTVNTE. The CDR3 reads in full as CASSPDGTVNTEAFF.

Note on this clone: Read data end 3 residues before the CDR3 end; the end is taken from the germline J gene. The chain uses TRBV20-1 and TRBJ2-4; TRBD2 matches 7 bases. V gave up 5 bases and J gave up 9 bases; unmatched junction bases: 7. CDR1 is DFQATT, CDR2 SNEGSKA, per germline (reference sequence). The length of the CDR3 is 12 residues. CDR3 sequence: CSAPTGGSIQYF. The covered CDR3 bases are TGCAGTGCTCCAACGGGGGGTTCCATT.

Worth noting for this clone: The sequenced fragment ends 3 residues before the CDR3 boundary, so the rest is inferred from the germline J gene. Within the sample, other DNA sequences also encode this same CDR3. The chain combines TRBV18 with TRBJ1-3; 8 bases align to TRBD1. The V gene's germline CDR1 is KGHSH and CDR2 LQKENI. J gave up 1 base and V 2 bases, and 7 bases lay outside the gene matches. The CDR3 extends over 17 amino acids. The CDR3 bases that were read are TGTGCCAGCTCACCAAAGGACAGACAGGGGTCTGGAAACACC. Translated, it gives CASSPKDRQGSGNT. The complete CDR3 reads CASSPKDRQGSGNTIYF.

As concerns this clone: Mismatch with germline at one junction end may stem from a read error. The read halts 3 residues ahead of the CDR3 end, with the missing end drawn from the germline J gene. The chain carries TRBV30 and TRBJ1-5, with TRBD1 matching 12 bases. Germline-derived CDR1 and CDR2 are GTSNPN and SVGIG (reference sequence). The CDR3 runs 19 residues. The CDR3 protein is CGWGNRDRGLIKDNQPQHF. The CDR3 DNA, read in part, is TGTGGCTGGGGGAATAGGGACAGGGGGCTTATTAAGGACAATCAGCCC.

In the case of this clone: The DNA ends 3 residues before the CDR3 does, and the rest of the CDR3 is filled in from the germline J gene. This sequence joins TRBV29-1 and TRBJ1-5; 9 bases map to TRBD1. CDR1 is SQVTM, CDR2 ANQGSEA, per germline. With V trimmed by 4 bases and J by 6 bases, 7 bases remained unmatched. The CDR3 runs 14 residues. The sequenced CDR3 bases are TGCAGCGTTGCCGGGACAGGGCTGGGTCAGCCC. Its translation is CSVAGTGLGQP. The complete CDR3 reads CSVAGTGLGQPQHF.

Note on this clone: The read halts 3 residues ahead of the CDR3 end, with the missing end drawn from the germline J gene. J is TRBJ1-5 and V is TRBV23-1; D ambiguous. TRBV23-1 has ORF status, its function being uncertain. CDR3 length: 15 residues. Trimming removed 4 bases at V and 4 bases at J, with 14 bases between. The CDR3 sequence: CASSPRESTNQPQHF. The covered CDR3 bases are TGCGCCAGCAGTCCCCGCGAGAGTACTAATCAGCCC.

Comments on this clone: The read comes to an end 3 residues before the CDR3 does, leaving the germline J gene to fill in the end. The V call is TRBV7-3, the J call TRBJ1-2; tentatively, D is TRBD1 (5 bases). This CDR3 region has 13 residues. Germline-derived CDR1 and CDR2 are SGHTA and FQGTGA. CDR3: CASSKNSDNDYTF. Partial CDR3 DNA: TGTGCCAGCAGCAAGAACTCGGACAATGAC.

A remark on this clone: The read ends 3 residues early relative to the CDR3; the germline J gene fills the gap. The chain links TRBV10-3 to TRBJ2-3, with TRBD1 matching over 9 bases. J gave up 3 bases and V 10 bases, and 5 bases lay outside the gene matches. CDR1 and CDR2 (germline): ENHRY, SYGVKD. The CDR3 extends over 13 amino acids. The CDR3 here is CATRDRETDTQYF. The DNA read from the CDR3 is TGTGCCACCCGGGACAGGGAAACAGATACG.

Note on this clone: The read terminates 3 residues ahead of where the CDR3 ends, so the germline J gene completes it. The rearrangement joins TRBV6-2 or TRBV6-3 to TRBJ1-6, with 10 nucleotides matching TRBD1. There are 14 residues in the CDR3. The trim removed 4 bases at V and 9 bases at J, leaving 3 bases unmatched. Germline-derived CDR1 and CDR2 are MNHEY and SVGEGT. The CDR3 DNA, read in part, is TGTGCCAGCAGTTCGACAGGGGGCGGTTCACCC. It yields the protein CASSSTGGGSP. The complete CDR3 protein is CASSSTGGGSPLHF.

As for this clone: The missing CDR3 end, 3 residues past where the read stops, is filled in from the germline J gene. The chain employs TRBV10-3 and TRBJ2-1; D might be TRBD1 (7 bases). CDR1 is ENHRY, CDR2 SYGVKD, per germline. This CDR3 comprises 13 residues. Trimming stripped 7 bases from V and 2 bases from J, with 9 bases between. The sequenced part of the CDR3 DNA is TGTGCCATCACAGGGGGGCCCTACAATGAG. This codes for CAITGGPYNE. The whole CDR3 region reads CAITGGPYNEQFF.

Regarding this clone: At one of its ends the junction is not consistent with the germline gene, which may arise from a read error. The DNA ends 3 residues before the CDR3 does, and the rest of the CDR3 is filled in from the germline J gene. Other DNA sequences in the same sample also yield this CDR3. This chain joins TRBV18 and TRBJ1-1; TRBD1 agrees at 7 bases. The CDR3 sequence is 13 residues long. Germline CDR1 KGHSH, CDR2 LQKENI. CDR3 sequence: CASSYTGDTEAFF. The sequenced CDR3 bases are TGTGCTAGCTCCTACACAGGGGACACTGAA.

Partial CDR3 DNA: TGTGCCAGCAGCCCGGGACAGAGCTACAATGAG. This sequence encodes CASSPGQSYNE. The entire CDR3 protein is CASSPGQSYNEQFF. The chain couples TRBV7-3 to TRBJ2-1, with 7 bases lining up with TRBD1. With the read ending 3 residues before the CDR3 end, the germline J gene is used to fill in that end. Per germline, CDR1 SGHTA and CDR2 FQGTGA. The CDR3 spans 14 residues. Losses at the gene ends were 5 bases for V and 3 bases for J; bases not matched to a gene: 4.

About this clone itself: The CDR3 is cut off 3 residues early in the read; its end comes from the germline J gene. The chain joins TRBV19 to TRBJ1-4; possibly TRBD1 for D (5 bases). The CDR3 spans 13 residues. The germline gives CDR1 LNHDA, CDR2 SQIVND (reference sequence). The chain's CDR3 is CASKIGGANVLFF. CDR3 DNA (partial): TGTGCCAGTAAGATAGGTGGGGCCAACGTA. The variable domain in full, completed from reference TRBV19 and TRBJ1-4, reads DGGITQSPKYLFRKEGQNVTLSCEQNLNHDAMYWYRQDPGQGLRLIYYSQIVNDFQKGDIAEGYSVSREKKESFPLTVTSAQKNPTAFYLCASKIGGANVLFFGSGTQLSVL.

On this clone: The read ends 3 residues early relative to the CDR3; the germline J gene fills the gap. This chain links TRBV20-1 with TRBJ1-2; a possible D gene is TRBD1 (6 bases). Trimming left V 0 bases short and J 4 bases short, with 12 bases between. The germline V gene has CDR1 DFQATT and CDR2 SNEGSKA (reference sequence). The CDR3 covers 14 residues. The DNA read from the CDR3 is TGCAGTGCTAGAGATTCCGTGACAGGCTATGGC. Translating gives CSARDSVTGYG. The whole CDR3 sequence is CSARDSVTGYGYTF.

Turning to this clone: The read stops 3 residues short of the end of the CDR3; the missing end is completed from the germline J gene. The V call is TRBV7-2, the J call TRBJ2-3; TRBD1 is a possible D gene (5 bases). The germline gives CDR1 SGHTA, CDR2 FQGNSA. The length of the CDR3 is 13 residues. The CDR3 sequence is CASSSDNNQPQYF. The sequenced CDR3 bases are TGTGCCAGCAGCTCGGACAATAATCAGCCG. Full variable domain (missing parts from reference TRBV7-2 and TRBJ2-3): GAGVSQSPSNKVTEKGKDVELRCDPISGHTALYWYRQSLGQGLEFLIYFQGNSAPDKSGLPSDRFSAERTGGSVSTLTIQRTQQEDSAVYLCASSSDNNQPQYFGPGTRLTVL.